The 5 T cell receptor beta chains below were found in one sample sequenced in a study of blood T cells in healthy people across ages (dated by TCRdb to between 2015 and 2016). Preparation of the library involved 5' RACE. The listed sequencing device is Illumina HiSeq 2500. The second PCR ran for about 6 to 12 cycles and used a J-beta primer mix along with a sample-barcoded 5' primer. The raw public reads went through TCRdb reprocessing: fastp at Q25, MiXCR clone calling, in-frame beta chains kept. Each CDR3 protein appears once, grouped with its most common genes and DNA. Within this sample are more than 650,000 distinct CDR3 sequences, with around a fifth of them counted one time only. About 22% of the sample rests with the top ten. The sample taken for sequencing was blood. These receptors were obtained from a man aged 70-80 years in good health.

The chain links TRBV20-1 to TRBJ2-2, with D tentatively TRBD2 (7 bases). The CDR3 is made up of 14 amino acids. Per germline, CDR1 DFQATT and CDR2 SNEGSKA (reference sequence). V gave up 5 bases and J gave up 6 bases, with 16 bases separating them. CDR3 residues: CSAPQVGGPGELFF. CDR3 nucleotides: TGCAGTGCTCCCCAGGTCGGGGGGCCCGGGGAGCTGTTTTTT.

The DNA of the CDR3 is TGTGCCAGCAGCCCATTGGGGCAGGGATTCCAAGAGACCCAGTACTTC. It codes for CASSPLGQGFQETQYF. The V and J genes are TRBV7-2 and TRBJ2-5; D perhaps matches TRBD1 (5 bases). The CDR3 consists of 16 residues. V was clipped by 5 bases and J by 1 base, with 17 bases between them. CDR1 is SGHTA and CDR2 is FQGNSA in the germline V gene.

The V call is TRBV12-3 or TRBV12-4, the J call TRBJ2-3; 8 bases are a match to TRBD2. J gave up 3 bases and V 7 bases, and 9 bases lay outside the gene matches. The CDR3 has 15 amino acids. The CDR3 nucleotides are TGTGCCAGCACCCTTAGCGGGACCCCAACAGATACGCAGTATTTT. Amino acids: CASTLSGTPTDTQYF.

This rearrangement joins TRBV12-3 or TRBV12-4 to TRBJ2-2; a possible D gene is TRBD1 (5 bases). The CDR3 runs 16 residues. V was pared by 6 bases and J by 3 bases, with 17 bases between. Here the CDR3 DNA reads TGTGCCAGCAGCTTTCTCAGGGTTTCGGACACCGGGGAGCTGTTTTTT. This encodes CASSFLRVSDTGELFF.

This clonotype was seen at least ten times. The J gene is TRBJ2-7, the V gene TRBV29-1; weak D call: TRBD2 (6 bases). Per the germline V gene, CDR1 is SQVTM and CDR2 is ANQGSEA. CDR3 length: 13 residues. V dropped 1 base and J dropped 1 base, with 8 bases sitting between them. CDR3 sequence reads: CSVEVGGSYEQYV. As DNA, the CDR3 is TGCAGCGTTGAAGTTGGGGGGTCCTACGAGCAGTACGTC.